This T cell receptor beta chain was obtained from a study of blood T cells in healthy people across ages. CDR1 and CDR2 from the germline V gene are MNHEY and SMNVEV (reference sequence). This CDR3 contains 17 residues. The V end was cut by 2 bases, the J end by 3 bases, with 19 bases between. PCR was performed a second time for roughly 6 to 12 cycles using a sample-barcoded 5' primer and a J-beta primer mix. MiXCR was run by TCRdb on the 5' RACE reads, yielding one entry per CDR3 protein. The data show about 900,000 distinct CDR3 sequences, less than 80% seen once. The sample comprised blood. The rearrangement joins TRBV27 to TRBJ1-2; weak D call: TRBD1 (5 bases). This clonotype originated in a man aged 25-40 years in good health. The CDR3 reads CASSLRVAGQRDYGYTF. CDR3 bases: TGTGCCAGCAGTTTAAGGGTAGCAGGACAAAGGGACTATGGCTACACCTTC.